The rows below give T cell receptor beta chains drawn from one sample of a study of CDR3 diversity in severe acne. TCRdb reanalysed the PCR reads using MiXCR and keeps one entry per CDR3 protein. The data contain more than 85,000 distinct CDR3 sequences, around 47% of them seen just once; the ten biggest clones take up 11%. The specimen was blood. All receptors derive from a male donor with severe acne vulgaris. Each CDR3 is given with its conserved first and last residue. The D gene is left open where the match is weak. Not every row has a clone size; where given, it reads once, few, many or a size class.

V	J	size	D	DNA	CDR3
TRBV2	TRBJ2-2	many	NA	TGTGCCAGCAGCGCCGGGACTTCTCGAGCCGGGGAGCTGTTTTTT	CASSAGTSRAGELFF
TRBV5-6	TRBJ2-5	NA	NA	TGTGCCAGCAGCTACAGACTGGGACAAGAGACCCAGTACTTC	CASSYRLGQETQYF
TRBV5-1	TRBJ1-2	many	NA	TGCGCCAGCAGTCCCGGGGAGGGAGAGGCCTATGGCTACACCTTC	CASSPGEGEAYGYTF
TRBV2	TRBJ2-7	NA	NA	TGTGCCAGCAGTGATAACGAGCAGTACTTC	CASSDNEQYF
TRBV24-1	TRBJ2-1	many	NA	TGTGCCACCAGTGATCCTCGACCCAGCTCCTACAATGAGCAGTTCTTC	CATSDPRPSSYNEQFF
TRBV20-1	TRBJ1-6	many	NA	TGCAGTGCTAGTCCGTGGACTAACTATAATTCACCCCTCCACTTT	CSASPWTNYNSPLHF
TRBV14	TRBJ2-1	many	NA	TGTGCCAGCAGCCAAGGGGTAGGGAGGAATGAGCAGTTCTTC	CASSQGVGRNEQFF
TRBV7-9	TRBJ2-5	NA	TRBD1	TGTGCCAGCAGTTCCCAGGACAGGGGAGTTTGGTTGGAGACCCAGTACTTC	CASSSQDRGVWLETQYF
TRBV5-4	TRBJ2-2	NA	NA	TGTGCCAGCAGCGCAACTAGGGCGAACACCGGGGAGCTGTTTTTT	CASSATRANTGELFF
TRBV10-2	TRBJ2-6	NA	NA	TGCGCCAGCAGTGCCCAGCGGACCCTCTCTGGGGCCAACGTCCTGACTTTC	CASSAQRTLSGANVLTF
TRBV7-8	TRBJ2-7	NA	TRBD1	TGTGCCAGCAGCGGGGGACAGGATCGCTACGAGCAGTACTTC	CASSGGQDRYEQYF
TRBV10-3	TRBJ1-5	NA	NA	TGTGCCATCAGCGAGAGCGTCCGGGATCAGCCCCAGCATTTT	CAISESVRDQPQHF
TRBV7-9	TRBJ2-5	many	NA	TGTGCCAGCAGCTTTGAGGGGAGGACCCAGTACTTC	CASSFEGRTQYF
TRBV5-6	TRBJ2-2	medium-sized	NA	TGTGCCAGCAGCTTCGACAGACTGAACACCGGGGAGCTGTTTTTT	CASSFDRLNTGELFF
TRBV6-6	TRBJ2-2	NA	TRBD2	TGTGCCAGCAGTTACTCGCGGACTAGCCTACACACCGGGGAGCTGTTTTTT	CASSYSRTSLHTGELFF
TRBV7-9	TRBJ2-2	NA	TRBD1	TGCGCCAGCAGCCCCGGGACAGGGGGTAACACCGGGGAGCTGTTTTTT	CASSPGTGGNTGELFF
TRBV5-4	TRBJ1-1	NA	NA	TGTGCCGGCAGCCCGGTTGGGACACTTGAAGCTTTCTTT	CAGSPVGTLEAFF
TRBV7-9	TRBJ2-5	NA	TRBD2	TGTGCCAGCAGCCCGGGACTAGCGGGGGAGGGAGAGACCCAGTACTTC	CASSPGLAGEGETQYF
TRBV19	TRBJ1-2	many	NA	TGTGCCAGTAGCACTAATCGACAAGGTGGCTACACCTTC	CASSTNRQGGYTF
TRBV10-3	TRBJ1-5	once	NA	TGTGCCAGCAGCTTAAACCGGGACGGCAATCAGCCCCAGCATTTT	CASSLNRDGNQPQHF
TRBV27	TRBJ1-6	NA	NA	TGTGCCAGCAGCCCGCACAGGGAATCCTATAATTCACCCCTCCACTTT	CASSPHRESYNSPLHF
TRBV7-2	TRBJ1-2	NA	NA	TGTGCCAGCAGCTTGACAGCCGCTAACTATGACTACACCTTC	CASSLTAANYDYTF
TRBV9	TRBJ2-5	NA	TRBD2	TGTGCCAGCAGCGTAGGGGCTAGCGGGGTTCAAGAGACCCAGTACTTC	CASSVGASGVQETQYF
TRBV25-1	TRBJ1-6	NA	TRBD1	TGTGCCAGCAGTGTTACTACAGGGGAATCACCCCTCCACTTT	CASSVTTGESPLHF
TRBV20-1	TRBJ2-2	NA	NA	TGCAGTGCTAGGCCCCAGCCCGGGGAGCTGTTTTTT	CSARPQPGELFF
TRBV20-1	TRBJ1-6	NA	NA	TGCAGTGCTCGGACAAGCTATAATTCACCCCTCCACTTT	CSARTSYNSPLHF